Below are 32 T cell receptor beta chains sequenced from a single sample in a study of blood T cells in healthy people across ages. Primers used in a second PCR of roughly 6 to 12 cycles were a sample-barcoded 5' primer and a J-beta primer mix. TCRdb reprocessed the 5' RACE reads with MiXCR, giving one entry per CDR3 protein. The table includes over 950,000 distinct CDR3 sequences, 35% to 40% detected once. The sequencing input was blood. The receptors come from a man aged 18 to 29 in good health.

This rearrangement joins TRBV12-3 or TRBV12-4 to TRBJ2-5; TRBD1 matches at 9 bases. CDR3 length: 14 amino acids. V dropped 6 bases and J dropped 4; count of bases not matched to a gene: 6. The CDR3 loop reads CASRGQGLGETQYF. The CDR3 coding sequence is TGTGCCAGCAGAGGACAGGGGTTAGGAGAGACCCAGTACTTC.

This chain links TRBV9 with TRBJ2-1; TRBD1 matches 8 bases. Germline assignment: CDR1 SGDLS and CDR2 YYNGEE. After removal of 3 bases from V and 5 bases from J, the junction contained 16 bases not matched to a gene. The CDR3 is 18 amino acids. In DNA, the CDR3 is TGTGCCAGCAGCGCCTTTACTCACGGACAGGGCCGGGACAATGAGCAGTTCTTC. Translated: CASSAFTHGQGRDNEQFF. Drawing the rest from reference TRBV9 and TRBJ2-1, the complete variable domain is DSGVTQTPKHLITATGQRVTLRCSPRSGDLSVYWYQQSLDQGLQFLIQYYNGEERAKGNILERFSAQQFPDLHSELNLSSLELGDSALYFCASSAFTHGQGRDNEQFFGPGTRLTVL.

This clonotype was seen only a few times. The chain carries TRBV5-5 and TRBJ2-3; 8 positions match TRBD1. The CDR3 has 17 residues. V was pared by 0 bases and J by 2 bases, with 8 bases of the junction left unmatched. In germline, CDR1 is SGHKS, CDR2 YYEKEE (reference sequence). The CDR3 DNA reads TGTGCCAGCAGCTTGGAAGGGGGACAGGAGAACACAGATACGCAGTATTTT. Encoded protein: CASSLEGGQENTDTQYF.

V is TRBV6-5 and J is TRBJ2-5; the D is unclear. There are 14 residues in the CDR3. Per the germline V gene, CDR1 is MNHEY and CDR2 is SVGAGI. The germline V and J ends were trimmed by 5 bases and 1 base, with 11 bases remaining between them. The CDR3 DNA sequence: TGTGCCAGCAGTGACGAACCGCGCCAAGAGACCCAGTACTTC. Encoded protein: CASSDEPRQETQYF.

This rearrangement joins TRBV29-1 to TRBJ1-1, with D tentatively TRBD1 (5 bases). Germline-derived CDR1 and CDR2 are SQVTM and ANQGSEA. V was shortened by 3 bases and J by 5 bases, with 10 bases between the two germline ends. This CDR3 has 12 amino acids. CDR3 coding DNA: TGCAGCGTTGATGGGGCGCTGACTGAAGCTTTCTTT. Its protein is CSVDGALTEAFF. The full variable domain, with the rest looked up from reference TRBV29-1 and TRBJ1-1, is SAVISQKPSRDICQRGTSLTIQCQVDSQVTMMFWYRQQPGQSLTLIATANQGSEATYESGFVIDKFPISRPNLTFSTLTVSNMSPEDSSIYLCSVDGALTEAFFGQGTRLTVV.

The chain has TRBV6-1 and TRBJ2-1; 7 positions match TRBD1. The CDR3 consists of 17 residues. Germline loops: CDR1 MNHNS, CDR2 SASEGT. With 8 bases clipped from V and 0 bases from J, the junction kept 13 bases outside the gene matches. CDR3 nucleotides: TGTGCCAGCCGTCCAACCCTACAGGGGAGCTCCTACAATGAGCAGTTCTTC. Residues: CASRPTLQGSSYNEQFF.

A word on this clonotype: One end of the junction varies from germline; a read error may be responsible. The chain is built from TRBV7-2 and TRBJ2-7, with D unclear. Germline values: CDR1 SGHTA, CDR2 FQGNSA. CDR3 length equals 14 residues. In DNA form, the CDR3 reads TGTGCCAACAGCTTAGTGTGGAGAAACTACGAGCAGTACTTC. Translated: CANSLVWRNYEQYF. The full variable domain, rest sourced from reference TRBV7-2 and TRBJ2-7, is GAGVSQSPSNKVTEKGKDVELRCDPISGHTALYWYRQSLGQGLEFLIYFQGNSAPDKSGLPSDRFSAERTGGSVSTLTIQRTQQEDSAVYLCANSLVWRNYEQYFGPGTRLTVT.

V usage is TRBV28 and J usage is TRBJ1-6; D is undetermined. The CDR3 has 13 residues. CDR1 MDHEN and CDR2 SYDVKM come from the germline V gene. V lost 7 bases and J lost 4, with 8 bases in between. The CDR3 region is CASIRGYNSPLHF. The CDR3 DNA reads TGTGCCAGCATCCGGGGATATAATTCACCCCTCCACTTT.

This clonotype appeared a few times. The chain recombines TRBV27 with TRBJ1-4; D is ambiguous. The CDR3 contains 14 residues. V shed 4 bases and J shed 0 bases, with 6 bases lying between them. Germline V gene data show CDR1 as MNHEY and CDR2 as SMNVEV (reference sequence). The CDR3 bases are TGTGCCAGCAGTTACAACCCAACTAATGAAAAACTGTTTTTT. Its translation is CASSYNPTNEKLFF.

This chain links TRBV20-1 with TRBJ1-1, with TRBD1 matching 8 bases. The trim removed 5 bases at V and 2 bases at J, leaving 19 bases unmatched. This CDR3 region has 18 residues. Germline V gene data show CDR1 as DFQATT and CDR2 as SNEGSKA (reference sequence). This CDR3 reads CSAPWGRAGGSVNTEAFF. The CDR3 region has the DNA TGCAGTGCTCCTTGGGGGCGGGCAGGGGGCTCCGTTAACACTGAAGCTTTCTTT.

V usage is TRBV7-3 and J usage is TRBJ2-2, with 8 nucleotides matching TRBD1. The CDR3 runs 15 residues. The germline gives CDR1 SGHTA, CDR2 FQGTGA. The V and J ends lost 5 bases and 5 bases, in that order; junction bases with no gene match: 7. The CDR3 protein is CASSPGQEVTGELFF. In nucleotides, the CDR3 is TGTGCCAGCAGCCCGGGACAGGAGGTTACCGGGGAGCTGTTTTTT.

In the case of this clonotype: A clone one base away is much larger, so this may be a read error. The CDR3 DNA reads TGCAGTGCTAGCAAGGGCGTGAGGAGGTCACCCCTCCACTTT. Encoded protein: CSASKGVRRSPLHF. This chain links TRBV20-1 with TRBJ1-6; unclear D gene. The CDR3 runs to 14 residues. Germline loops: CDR1 DFQATT, CDR2 SNEGSKA (reference sequence). The V end lost 3 bases, the J end lost 10 bases, and 16 bases lay between the germline ends.

The V call is TRBV28, the J call TRBJ2-4, with 9 bases that match TRBD1. J gave up 4 bases and V 4 bases, and 5 bases lay outside the gene matches. In germline, CDR1 is MDHEN, CDR2 SYDVKM. This CDR3 contains 15 residues. CDR3 nucleotides: TGTGCCAGCAGTTCTACCGGGACAGGGAAAAACATTCAGTACTTC. Protein sequence: CASSSTGTGKNIQYF.

This chain connects TRBV4-3 to TRBJ1-2; tentatively, D is TRBD1 (6 bases). V shed 1 base and J shed 5 bases, with 14 bases lying between them. CDR3 length equals 15 residues. Germline V CDR1 and CDR2: LGHNA, YSLEER. CDR3 DNA sequence: TGCGCCAGCAGCCAAGTAGTACAGGGAGTTTATGGCTACACCTTC. Its protein product is CASSQVVQGVYGYTF.

The chain combines TRBV6-1 with TRBJ2-2; perhaps TRBD2 as D (6 bases). The germline CDR1 and CDR2 sequences are MNHNS and SASEGT. The CDR3 sequence is 16 residues long. The V and J ends lost 5 bases and 3 bases respectively, with 16 bases between them. The CDR3 sequence: CASSPPRRGDTGELFF. CDR3 bases: TGTGCCAGCAGTCCTCCGCGGAGGGGCGACACCGGGGAGCTGTTTTTT.

A few counts support this clonotype. The chain is built from TRBV9 and TRBJ2-3, with 11 bases aligning to TRBD1. This CDR3 comprises 15 residues. CDR1 is SGDLS, CDR2 YYNGEE, per germline. Trimming cost V 2 bases and J 4 bases; bases outside gene matches: 3. The CDR3 DNA follows: TGTGCCAGCAGCGTGGGACAGGGGGGAGCAGATACGCAGTATTTT. It codes for CASSVGQGGADTQYF.

This clonotype was found a few times. The chain combines TRBV4-1 with TRBJ2-1, with 7 bases identical to TRBD2. The CDR3 totals 15 residues. With 2 bases clipped from V and 1 base from J, the junction kept 2 bases outside the gene matches. CDR1 MGHRA and CDR2 YSYEKL come from the germline V gene. Written as DNA, the CDR3 is TGCGCCAGCAGCCAACCGGGACTATCCTACAATGAGCAGTTCTTC. Amino acid sequence: CASSQPGLSYNEQFF.

This rearrangement joins TRBV12-3 or TRBV12-4 to TRBJ2-1; TRBD2 aligns across 11 bases. The CDR3 contains 15 residues. V shed 6 bases, J shed 6 bases, and the junction held 7 bases outside the gene matches. The CDR3 reads CASRLTSGEGNEQFF. In DNA, the CDR3 is TGTGCCAGCAGGTTGACTAGCGGGGAGGGCAATGAGCAGTTCTTC.

The V and J genes are TRBV27 and TRBJ2-7; 10 bases align to TRBD2. CDR3 size: 18 residues. The ends lost 2 bases at V and 4 bases at J; junction bases unmatched: 14. Germline-derived CDR1 and CDR2 are MNHEY and SMNVEV (reference sequence). CDR3: CASSLGSSGGPPGYEQYF. CDR3 nucleotides: TGTGCCAGCAGTTTAGGTAGTAGCGGGGGGCCGCCGGGGTACGAGCAGTACTTC.

The chain employs TRBV5-1 and TRBJ2-5, with D unclear. Germline V CDR1 and CDR2: SGHRS, YFSETQ. Deletions cut 4 bases from V and 4 bases from J, with 17 bases between. The CDR3 runs to 15 residues. Here the CDR3 DNA reads TGCGCCAGCAGCACCGGACGGCCGACACGAGAGACCCAGTACTTC. It specifies CASSTGRPTRETQYF.

This clonotype was counted between two and nine times. The chain is built from TRBV12-3 or TRBV12-4 and TRBJ2-7; 9 bases line up with TRBD1. The length of the CDR3 is 16 residues. V shed 5 bases, J shed 0 bases, and the junction held 8 bases outside the gene matches. CDR3: CASSPRGQGLSYEQYF. CDR3 coding DNA: TGTGCCAGCAGTCCCAGGGGACAGGGACTCTCCTACGAGCAGTACTTC.

The rearrangement joins TRBV9 to TRBJ1-2, with a weak D call TRBD1 (5 bases). There are 15 residues in the CDR3. V lost 3 bases, J lost 6 bases, and 18 bases lay in between. Germline CDR1 and CDR2: SGDLS and YYNGEE. The CDR3 is CASSGLSGRDHGYTF. CDR3 sequence (DNA): TGTGCCAGCAGCGGGCTCAGTGGTCGGGACCATGGCTACACCTTC.

V is TRBV5-1 and J is TRBJ2-1; TRBD2 matches 10 bases. Germline assignment: CDR1 SGHRS and CDR2 YFSETQ. The CDR3 contains 17 residues. After removal of 0 bases from V and 0 bases from J, the junction contained 3 bases not matched to a gene. CDR3 in DNA: TGCGCCAGCAGCTTGGCCCCTAGCGGGAGCTCCTACAATGAGCAGTTCTTC. Amino acids: CASSLAPSGSSYNEQFF.

The table lists this clonotype with a few counts. This rearrangement joins TRBV3-1 to TRBJ2-1, with 10 bases aligning to TRBD2. Germline trimming cut 0 bases from V and 8 bases from J; bases unmatched to any gene: 10. CDR1 is LGHDT and CDR2 is YNNKEL in the germline V gene (reference sequence). The CDR3 totals 17 residues. The CDR3 DNA is TGTGCCAGCAGCCAAGATGGCGGACTAGCGGCATGGGATGAGCAGTTCTTC. Translation: CASSQDGGLAAWDEQFF.

The chain has TRBV5-1 and TRBJ2-3; D ambiguous. This CDR3 comprises 14 residues. Trimming took 2 bases from V and 1 from J, leaving 8 bases between them. Germline V gives CDR1 SGHRS, CDR2 YFSETQ. This CDR3 is CASSFDLGTDTQYF. The CDR3, as DNA: TGCGCCAGCAGCTTCGACTTAGGCACAGATACGCAGTATTTT.

The V call is TRBV7-2, the J call TRBJ2-5; 8 bases are a match to TRBD1. The CDR3 consists of 14 residues. V shed 3 bases and J 3 bases; nucleotides not matched to a gene: 3. Germline V gene sequence: CDR1 SGHTA, CDR2 FQGNSA. The DNA for the CDR3 is TGTGCCAGCAGCTTGGGGGACAGGAAAGAGACCCAGTACTTC. Translated, it gives CASSLGDRKETQYF. The full variable domain, its missing parts supplied by reference TRBV7-2 and TRBJ2-5, is GAGVSQSPSNKVTEKGKDVELRCDPISGHTALYWYRQSLGQGLEFLIYFQGNSAPDKSGLPSDRFSAERTGGSVSTLTIQRTQQEDSAVYLCASSLGDRKETQYFGPGTRLLVL.

The chain recombines TRBV27 with TRBJ1-1; D is unresolved. CDR1 is MNHEY and CDR2 is SMNVEV in the germline V gene (reference sequence). This CDR3 is built from 14 residues. Trimming cost V 5 bases and J 1 base, with 11 bases left between them. The CDR3 region has the DNA TGTGCCAGCAGTCCTATTGTCGGGAACACTGAAGCTTTCTTT. Translating gives CASSPIVGNTEAFF.

This chain uses TRBV5-5 with TRBJ2-5; 7 nucleotides agree with TRBD2. The DNA end lines up better with TRBJ2-4; the J call may be wrong. In germline, CDR1 is SGHKS, CDR2 YYEKEE (reference sequence). The CDR3 totals 12 residues. Here the CDR3 reads CASSWEGNIQYF. The CDR3 DNA reads TGTGCCAGCAGCTGGGAGGGGAACATTCAGTACTTC.

The chain has TRBV9 and TRBJ2-3, with D possibly matching TRBD1 (6 bases). The CDR3 has 14 residues. Germline CDR1 SGDLS, CDR2 YYNGEE. V was shortened by 7 bases and J by 0 bases, with 12 bases between the two germline ends. The CDR3 reads CASGRTDSTDTQYF. CDR3 bases: TGTGCCAGCGGAAGGACAGACAGCACAGATACGCAGTATTTT.

This clonotype was picked up one time. This chain connects TRBV6-1 to TRBJ2-1; 8 nucleotides match TRBD2. Trimming cost V 1 base and J 7 bases; bases outside gene matches: 6. The CDR3 runs 15 residues. CDR1 MNHNS and CDR2 SASEGT come from the germline V gene. CDR3 coding DNA: TGTGCCAGCAGTGAAGAGGTAGCGGGGAGTAATGAGCAGTTCTTC. This sequence encodes CASSEEVAGSNEQFF.

This clonotype was counted only a few times. The V gene is TRBV7-2, the J gene TRBJ2-7, with a tentative D call TRBD2 (6 bases). The CDR3 sequence is 11 residues long. Germline CDR1 reads SGHTA; CDR2 reads FQGNSA. V was clipped by 7 bases and J by 4 bases, with 8 bases between them. The CDR3 coding sequence is TGTGCCAGCACAGGGACTTACGAGCAGTACTTC. Residues: CASTGTYEQYF. Filled out from reference TRBV7-2 and TRBJ2-7, the complete variable domain reads GAGVSQSPSNKVTEKGKDVELRCDPISGHTALYWYRQSLGQGLEFLIYFQGNSAPDKSGLPSDRFSAERTGGSVSTLTIQRTQQEDSAVYLCASTGTYEQYFGPGTRLTVT.

This chain uses TRBV14 with TRBJ2-3, with 11 bases lining up with TRBD2. The V gene's germline CDR1 is SGHDN and CDR2 FVKESK. The V gene end was trimmed by 4 bases and the J gene end by 2 bases; junction bases not matched to a gene: 5. There are 16 residues in the CDR3. CDR3 region: CASSLLAGGITDTQYF. The CDR3 DNA reads TGTGCCAGCAGCCTGCTAGCGGGGGGAATCACAGATACGCAGTATTTT.